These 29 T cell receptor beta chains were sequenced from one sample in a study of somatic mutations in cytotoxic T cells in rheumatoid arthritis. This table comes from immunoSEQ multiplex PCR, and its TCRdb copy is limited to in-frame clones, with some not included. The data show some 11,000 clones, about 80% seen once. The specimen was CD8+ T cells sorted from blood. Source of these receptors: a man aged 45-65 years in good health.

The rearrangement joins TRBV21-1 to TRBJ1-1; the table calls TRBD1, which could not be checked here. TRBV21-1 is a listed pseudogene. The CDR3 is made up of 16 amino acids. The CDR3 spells CASSPRQGALTTEAFF. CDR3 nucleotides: TGTGCCAGCAGCCCGAGACAGGGCGCGCTGACCACTGAAGCTTTCTTT.

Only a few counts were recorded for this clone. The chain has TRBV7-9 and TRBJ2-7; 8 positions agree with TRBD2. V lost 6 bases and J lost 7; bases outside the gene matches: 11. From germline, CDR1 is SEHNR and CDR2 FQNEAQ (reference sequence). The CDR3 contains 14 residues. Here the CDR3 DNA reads TGTGCCAGCAGTTTCGGGGGGGCTGCGAGTGAGCAGTACTTC. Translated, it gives CASSFGGAASEQYF.

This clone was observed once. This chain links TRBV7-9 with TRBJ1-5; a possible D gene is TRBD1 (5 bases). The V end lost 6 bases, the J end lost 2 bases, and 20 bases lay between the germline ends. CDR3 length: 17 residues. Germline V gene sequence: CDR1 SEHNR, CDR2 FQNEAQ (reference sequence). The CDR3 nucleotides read TGTGCCAGCAGTTCCGGGACGGAGGGTTGGGGCAATCAGCCCCAGCATTTT. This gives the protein CASSSGTEGWGNQPQHF.

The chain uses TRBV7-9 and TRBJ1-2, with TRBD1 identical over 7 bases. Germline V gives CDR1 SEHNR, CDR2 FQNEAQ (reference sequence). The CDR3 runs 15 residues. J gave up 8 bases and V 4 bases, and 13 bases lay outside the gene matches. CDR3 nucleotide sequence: TGTGCCAGCAGCTCTCCCACAGGGGCAAGAGGGGGCTACACCTTC. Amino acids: CASSSPTGARGGYTF.

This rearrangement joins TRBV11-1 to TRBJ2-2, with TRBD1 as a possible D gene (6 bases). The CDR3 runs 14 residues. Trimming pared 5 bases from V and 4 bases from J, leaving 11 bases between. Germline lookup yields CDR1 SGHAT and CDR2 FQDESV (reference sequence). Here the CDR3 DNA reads TGTGCCAGCAGCGATCGAGGGGGCACCGGGGAGCTGTTTTTT. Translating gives CASSDRGGTGELFF. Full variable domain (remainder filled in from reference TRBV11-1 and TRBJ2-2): EAEVAQSPRYKITEKSQAVAFWCDPISGHATLYWYRQILGQGPELLVQFQDESVVDDSQLPKDRFSAERLKGVDSTLKIQPAELGDSAMYLCASSDRGGTGELFFGEGSRLTVL.

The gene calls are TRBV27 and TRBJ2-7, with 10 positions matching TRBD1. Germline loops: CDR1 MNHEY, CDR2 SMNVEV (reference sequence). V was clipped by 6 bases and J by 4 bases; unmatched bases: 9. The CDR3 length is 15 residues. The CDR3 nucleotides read TGTGCCAGCAGGGGTCCGGGACAGGGGATTTACGAGCAGTACTTC. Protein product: CASRGPGQGIYEQYF.

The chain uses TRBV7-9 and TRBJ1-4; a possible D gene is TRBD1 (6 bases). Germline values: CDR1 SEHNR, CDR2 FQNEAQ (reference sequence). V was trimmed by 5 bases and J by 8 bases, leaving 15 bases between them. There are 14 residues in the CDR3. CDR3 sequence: CASSRVSGAEKLFF. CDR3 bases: TGTGCCAGCAGCCGCGTTTCGGGGGCGGAAAAACTGTTTTTT. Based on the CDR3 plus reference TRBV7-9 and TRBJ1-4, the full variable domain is DTGVSQNPRHKITKRGQNVTFRCDPISEHNRLYWYRQTLGQGPEFLTYFQNEAQLEKSRLLSDRFSAERPKGSFSTLEIQRTEQGDSAMYLCASSRVSGAEKLFFGSGTQLSVL.

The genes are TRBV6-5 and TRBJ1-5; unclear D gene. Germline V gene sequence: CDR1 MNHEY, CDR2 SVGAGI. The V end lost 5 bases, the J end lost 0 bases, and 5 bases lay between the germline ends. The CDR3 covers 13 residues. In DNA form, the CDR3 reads TGTGCCAGCAGTCAAAATAGCAATCAGCCCCAGCATTTT. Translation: CASSQNSNQPQHF.

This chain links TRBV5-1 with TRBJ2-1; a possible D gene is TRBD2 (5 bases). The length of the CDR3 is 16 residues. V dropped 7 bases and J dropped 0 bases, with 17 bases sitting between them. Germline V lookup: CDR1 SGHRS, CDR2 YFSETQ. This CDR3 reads CASAVLEADSYNEQFF. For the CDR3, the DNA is TGCGCCAGCGCCGTCCTGGAGGCGGACTCCTACAATGAGCAGTTCTTC.

As DNA, the CDR3 is TGTGCCAGCAGCTTAAATCCCGGGGGGCGCTACGAGCAGTACTTC. It encodes CASSLNPGGRYEQYF. This chain uses TRBV7-3 with TRBJ2-7, with TRBD2 as a possible D gene (7 bases). CDR3 length: 15 residues. Germline V gene data show CDR1 as SGHTA and CDR2 as FQGTGA. Trimming stripped 1 base from V and 3 bases from J, with 13 bases between.

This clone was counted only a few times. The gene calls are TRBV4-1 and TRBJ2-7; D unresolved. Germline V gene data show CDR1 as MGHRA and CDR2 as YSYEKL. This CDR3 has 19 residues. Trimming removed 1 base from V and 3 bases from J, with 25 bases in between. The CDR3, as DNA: TGCGCCAGCAGCCAAGCTGTAAACGGGCTCGATACCCGATTCTACGAGCAGTACGTC. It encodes CASSQAVNGLDTRFYEQYV.

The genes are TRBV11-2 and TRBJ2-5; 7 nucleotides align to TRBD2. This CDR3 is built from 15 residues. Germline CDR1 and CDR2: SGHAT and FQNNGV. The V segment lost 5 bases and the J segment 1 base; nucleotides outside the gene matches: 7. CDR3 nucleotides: TGTGCCAGCAGCCCCGCCTGGGGGGGCCAAGAGACCCAGTACTTC. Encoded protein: CASSPAWGGQETQYF.

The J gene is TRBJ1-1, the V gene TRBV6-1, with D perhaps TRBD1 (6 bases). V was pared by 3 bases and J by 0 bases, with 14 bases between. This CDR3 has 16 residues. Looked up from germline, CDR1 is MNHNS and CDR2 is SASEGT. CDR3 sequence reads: CASSDRWAGVNTEAFF. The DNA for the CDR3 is TGTGCCAGCAGTGATCGGTGGGCAGGGGTGAACACTGAAGCTTTCTTT.

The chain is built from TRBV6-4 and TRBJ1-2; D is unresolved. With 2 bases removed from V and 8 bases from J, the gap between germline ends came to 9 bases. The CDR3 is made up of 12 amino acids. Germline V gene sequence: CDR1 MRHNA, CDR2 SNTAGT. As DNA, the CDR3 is TGTGCCAGCAGTGACGGTGCGGGCGGCTACACCTTC. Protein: CASSDGAGGYTF.

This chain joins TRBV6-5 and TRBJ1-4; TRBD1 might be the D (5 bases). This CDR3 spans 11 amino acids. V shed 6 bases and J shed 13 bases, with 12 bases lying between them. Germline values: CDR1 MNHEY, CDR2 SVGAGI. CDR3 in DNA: TGTGCCAGCAGAAAGGGGTTTTCACTGTTTTTT. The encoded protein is CASRKGFSLFF.

CDR3 sequence: CASSSRTSGTYEQYF. For the CDR3, the DNA is TGTGCCAGCAGCTCACGGACTAGCGGAACCTACGAGCAGTACTTC. The rearrangement uses TRBV7-9 and TRBJ2-7; 10 nucleotides agree with TRBD2. The germline V gene has CDR1 SEHNR and CDR2 FQNEAQ (reference sequence). The CDR3 spans 15 residues. Trimming took 4 bases from V and 2 from J; bases not matched to a gene: 5.

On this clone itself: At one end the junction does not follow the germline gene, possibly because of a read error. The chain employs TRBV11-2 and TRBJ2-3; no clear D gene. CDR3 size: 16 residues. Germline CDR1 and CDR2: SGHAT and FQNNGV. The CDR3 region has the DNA TGTGCCAGCAGCTTAATAGGCACCTCTGGCACCGATACGCAGTATTTT. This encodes CASSLIGTSGTDTQYF.

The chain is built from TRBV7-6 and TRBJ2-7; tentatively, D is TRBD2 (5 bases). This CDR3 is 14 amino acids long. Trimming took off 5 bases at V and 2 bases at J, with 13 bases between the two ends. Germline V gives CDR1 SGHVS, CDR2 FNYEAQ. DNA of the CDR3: TGTGCCAGCAGCCCAGGAGGAGTCCCCTACGAGCAGTACTTC. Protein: CASSPGGVPYEQYF.

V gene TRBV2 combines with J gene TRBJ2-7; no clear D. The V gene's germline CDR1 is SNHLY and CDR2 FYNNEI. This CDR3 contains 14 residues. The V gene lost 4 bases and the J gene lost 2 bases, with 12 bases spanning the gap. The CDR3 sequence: CASSGILLPYEQYF. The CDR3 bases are TGTGCCAGCAGTGGGATACTTTTGCCCTACGAGCAGTACTTC.

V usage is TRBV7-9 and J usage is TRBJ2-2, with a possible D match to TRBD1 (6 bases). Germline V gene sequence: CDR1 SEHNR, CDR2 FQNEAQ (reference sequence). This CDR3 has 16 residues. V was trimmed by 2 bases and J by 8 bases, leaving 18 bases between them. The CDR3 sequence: CASSLSTGLHGGELFF. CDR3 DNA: TGTGCCAGCAGCTTATCGACAGGCCTACATGGGGGGGAGCTGTTTTTT.

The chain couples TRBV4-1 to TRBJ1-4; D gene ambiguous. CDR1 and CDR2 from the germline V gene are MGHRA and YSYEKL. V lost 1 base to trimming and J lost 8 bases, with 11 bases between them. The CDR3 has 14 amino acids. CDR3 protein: CASSQVGPTEKLFF. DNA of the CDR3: TGCGCCAGCAGCCAAGTAGGGCCCACCGAAAAACTGTTTTTT.

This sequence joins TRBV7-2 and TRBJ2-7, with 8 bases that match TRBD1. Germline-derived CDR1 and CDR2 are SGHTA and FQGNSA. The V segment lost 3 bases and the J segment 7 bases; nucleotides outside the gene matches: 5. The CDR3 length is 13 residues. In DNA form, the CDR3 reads TGTGCCAGCAGCTTGGACACAGGGGGAGAGCAGTACTTC. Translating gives CASSLDTGGEQYF.

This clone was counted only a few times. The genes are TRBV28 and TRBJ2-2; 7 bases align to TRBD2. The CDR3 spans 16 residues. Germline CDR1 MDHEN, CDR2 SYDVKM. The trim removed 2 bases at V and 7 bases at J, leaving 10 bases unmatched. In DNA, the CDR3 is TGTGCCAGCAGTTTACGTCGGCGGGCGGGGGTCGGGGAGCTGTTTTTT. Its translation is CASSLRRRAGVGELFF.

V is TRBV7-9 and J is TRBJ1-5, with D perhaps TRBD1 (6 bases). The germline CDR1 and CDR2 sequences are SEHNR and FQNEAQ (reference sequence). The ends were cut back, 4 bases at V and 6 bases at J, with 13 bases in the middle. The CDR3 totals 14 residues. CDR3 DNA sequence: TGTGCCAGCAGCTCATCAGGGGAAGGTCAGCCCCAGCATTTT. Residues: CASSSSGEGQPQHF. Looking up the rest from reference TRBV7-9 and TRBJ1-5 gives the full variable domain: DTGVSQNPRHKITKRGQNVTFRCDPISEHNRLYWYRQTLGQGPEFLTYFQNEAQLEKSRLLSDRFSAERPKGSFSTLEIQRTEQGDSAMYLCASSSSGEGQPQHFGDGTRLSIL.

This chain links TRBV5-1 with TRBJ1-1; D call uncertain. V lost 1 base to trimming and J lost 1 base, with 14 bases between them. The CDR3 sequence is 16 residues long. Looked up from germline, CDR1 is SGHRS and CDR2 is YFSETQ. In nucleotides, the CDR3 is TGCGCCAGCAGCTTGTACGGCACGCACCCGAACACTGAAGCTTTCTTT. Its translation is CASSLYGTHPNTEAFF.

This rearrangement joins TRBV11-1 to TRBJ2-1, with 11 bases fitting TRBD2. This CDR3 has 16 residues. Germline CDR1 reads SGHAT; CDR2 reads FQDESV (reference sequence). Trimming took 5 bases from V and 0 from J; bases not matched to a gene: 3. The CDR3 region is CASSPTSGGSYNEQFF. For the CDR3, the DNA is TGTGCCAGCAGCCCAACTAGCGGGGGCTCCTACAATGAGCAGTTCTTC.

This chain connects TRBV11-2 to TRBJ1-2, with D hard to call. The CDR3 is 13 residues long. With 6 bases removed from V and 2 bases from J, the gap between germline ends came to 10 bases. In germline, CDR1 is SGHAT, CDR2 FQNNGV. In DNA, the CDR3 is TGTGCCAGCAGTCCGGGCAGAAACTATGGCTACACCTTC. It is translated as CASSPGRNYGYTF.

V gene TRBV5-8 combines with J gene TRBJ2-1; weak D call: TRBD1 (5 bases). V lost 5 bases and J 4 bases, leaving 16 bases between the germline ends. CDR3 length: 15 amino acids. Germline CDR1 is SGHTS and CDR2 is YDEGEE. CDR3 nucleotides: TGTGCCAGCAGACCTCCAGGGTACATTTACAATGAGCAGTTCTTC. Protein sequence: CASRPPGYIYNEQFF.

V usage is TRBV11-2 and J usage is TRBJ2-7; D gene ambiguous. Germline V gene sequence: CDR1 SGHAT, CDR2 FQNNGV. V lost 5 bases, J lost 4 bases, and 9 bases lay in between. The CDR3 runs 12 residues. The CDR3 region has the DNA TGTGCCAGCAGCCCGGACGGTTACGAGCAGTACGTC. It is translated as CASSPDGYEQYV.